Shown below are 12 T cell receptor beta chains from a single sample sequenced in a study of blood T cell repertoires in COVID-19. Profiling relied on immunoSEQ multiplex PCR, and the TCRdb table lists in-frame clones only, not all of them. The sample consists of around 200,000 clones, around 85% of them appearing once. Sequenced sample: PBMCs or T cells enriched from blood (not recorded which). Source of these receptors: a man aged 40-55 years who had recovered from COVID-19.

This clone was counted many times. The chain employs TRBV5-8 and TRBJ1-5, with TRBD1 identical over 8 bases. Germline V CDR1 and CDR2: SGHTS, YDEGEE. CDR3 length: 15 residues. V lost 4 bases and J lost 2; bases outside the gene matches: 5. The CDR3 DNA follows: TGTGCCAGCAGCCTGTGGGGACAGGGCAATCAGCCCCAGCATTTT. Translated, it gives CASSLWGQGNQPQHF.

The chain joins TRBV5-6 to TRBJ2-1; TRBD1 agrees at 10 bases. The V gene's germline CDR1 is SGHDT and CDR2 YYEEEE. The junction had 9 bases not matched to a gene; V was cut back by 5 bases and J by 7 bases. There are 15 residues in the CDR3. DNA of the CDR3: TGTGCCAGCAGTTCCCCCGGGACAGGGGCAAATGAGCAGTTCTTC. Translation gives CASSSPGTGANEQFF.

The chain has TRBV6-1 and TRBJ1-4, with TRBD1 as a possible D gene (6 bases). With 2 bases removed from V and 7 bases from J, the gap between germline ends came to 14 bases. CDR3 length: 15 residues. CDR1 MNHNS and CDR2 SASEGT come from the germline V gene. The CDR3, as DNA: TGTGCCAGCAGTGAAATAGGGGGTACCTCTGAAAAACTGTTTTTT. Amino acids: CASSEIGGTSEKLFF.

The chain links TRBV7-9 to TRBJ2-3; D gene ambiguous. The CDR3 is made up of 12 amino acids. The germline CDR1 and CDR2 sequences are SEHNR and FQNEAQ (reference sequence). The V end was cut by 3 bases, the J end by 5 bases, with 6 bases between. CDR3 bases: TGTGCCAGCAGCTTTAGTGGAGATACGCAGTATTTT. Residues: CASSFSGDTQYF. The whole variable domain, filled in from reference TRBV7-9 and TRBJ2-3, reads DTGVSQNPRHKITKRGQNVTFRCDPISEHNRLYWYRQTLGQGPEFLTYFQNEAQLEKSRLLSDRFSAERPKGSFSTLEIQRTEQGDSAMYLCASSFSGDTQYFGPGTRLTVL.

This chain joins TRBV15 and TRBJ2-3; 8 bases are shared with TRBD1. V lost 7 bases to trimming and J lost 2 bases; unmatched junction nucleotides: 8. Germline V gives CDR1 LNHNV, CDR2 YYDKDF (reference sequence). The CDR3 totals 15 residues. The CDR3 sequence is CATTKDRGYTDTQYF. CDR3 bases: TGTGCCACCACCAAAGACAGGGGCTACACAGATACGCAGTATTTT. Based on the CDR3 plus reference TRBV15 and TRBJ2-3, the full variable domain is DAMVIQNPRYQVTQFGKPVTLSCSQTLNHNVMYWYQQKSSQAPKLLFHYYDKDFNNEADTPDNFQSRRPNTSFCFLDIRSPGLGDTAMYLCATTKDRGYTDTQYFGPGTRLTVL.

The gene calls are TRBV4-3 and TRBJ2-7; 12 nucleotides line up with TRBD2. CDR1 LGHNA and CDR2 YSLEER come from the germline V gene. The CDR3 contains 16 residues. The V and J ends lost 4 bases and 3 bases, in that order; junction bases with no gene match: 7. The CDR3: CASSPESTSGSYEQYF. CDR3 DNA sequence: TGCGCCAGCAGCCCCGAATCGACTAGCGGGAGCTACGAGCAGTACTTC.

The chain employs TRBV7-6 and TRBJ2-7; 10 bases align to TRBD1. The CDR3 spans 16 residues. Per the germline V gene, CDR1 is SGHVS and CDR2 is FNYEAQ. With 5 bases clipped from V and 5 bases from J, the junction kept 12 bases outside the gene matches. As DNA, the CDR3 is TGTGCCAGCAGCAGCGAGCCCGGGACAGGGGCAAACGAGCAGTACTTC. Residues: CASSSEPGTGANEQYF.

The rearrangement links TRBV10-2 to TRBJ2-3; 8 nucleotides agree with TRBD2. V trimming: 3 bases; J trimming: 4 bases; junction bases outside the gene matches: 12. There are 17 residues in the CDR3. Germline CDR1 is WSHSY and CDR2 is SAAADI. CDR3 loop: CASSEGSGIAHADTQYF. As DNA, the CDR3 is TGCGCCAGCAGTGAAGGTAGCGGGATCGCTCATGCAGATACGCAGTATTTT.

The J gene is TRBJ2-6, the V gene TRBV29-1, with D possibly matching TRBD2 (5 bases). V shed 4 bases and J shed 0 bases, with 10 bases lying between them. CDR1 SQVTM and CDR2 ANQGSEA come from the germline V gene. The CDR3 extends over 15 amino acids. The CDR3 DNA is TGCAGCGTTGGAGGGTCTAGCTCTGGGGCCAACGTCCTGACTTTC. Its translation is CSVGGSSSGANVLTF. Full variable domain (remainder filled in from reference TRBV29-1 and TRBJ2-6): SAVISQKPSRDICQRGTSLTIQCQVDSQVTMMFWYRQQPGQSLTLIATANQGSEATYESGFVIDKFPISRPNLTFSTLTVSNMSPEDSSIYLCSVGGSSSGANVLTFGAGSRLTVL.

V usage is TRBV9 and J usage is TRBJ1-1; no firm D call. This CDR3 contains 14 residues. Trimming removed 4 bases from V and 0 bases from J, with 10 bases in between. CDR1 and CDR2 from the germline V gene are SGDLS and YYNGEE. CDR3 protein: CASSPFLMNTEAFF. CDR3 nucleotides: TGTGCCAGCAGCCCGTTTTTAATGAACACTGAAGCTTTCTTT.

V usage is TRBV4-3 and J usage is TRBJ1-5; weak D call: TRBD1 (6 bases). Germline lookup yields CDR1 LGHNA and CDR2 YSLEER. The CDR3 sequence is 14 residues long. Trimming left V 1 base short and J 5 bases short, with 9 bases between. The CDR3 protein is CASSQVAGDQPQHF. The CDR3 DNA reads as TGCGCCAGCAGCCAAGTGGCAGGGGATCAGCCCCAGCATTTT.

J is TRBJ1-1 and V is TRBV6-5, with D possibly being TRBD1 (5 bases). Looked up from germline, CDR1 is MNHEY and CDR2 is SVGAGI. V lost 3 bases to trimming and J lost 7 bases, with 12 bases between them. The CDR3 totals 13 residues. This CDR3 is CASSYHGAFEAFF. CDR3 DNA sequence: TGTGCCAGCAGTTATCATGGGGCCTTTGAAGCTTTCTTT.